The sequence of this T cell receptor (beta chain) was determined in a study of a mutant IDH1 vaccine in newly diagnosed glioma. Time point here: week 23, last vaccination. The study gave 300 ug of mutant IDH1 20-mer peptide per vaccine dose, with topical imiquimod. The assay was immunoSEQ multiplex PCR, and TCRdb's table has in-frame clones only and misses some. The table includes about 44,000 clones, under 95% detected once. Note on this clone: Its cognate antigen is unknown.

Germline trimming cut 4 bases from V and 6 bases from J; bases unmatched to any gene: 5. CDR1 is SGHKS and CDR2 is YYEKEE in the germline V gene (reference sequence). The CDR3 spans 14 residues. The chain is built from TRBV5-5 and TRBJ1-5; 9 nucleotides agree with TRBD1. The sequence came from a man aged 45 to 65 with glioma. Material: PBMCs, obtained from a glioma patient whose treatment included an IDH1 peptide vaccine. CDR3 in amino acids: CASSGTGGGQPQHF. CDR3 in DNA: TGTGCCAGCAGCGGCACAGGGGGCGGTCAGCCCCAGCATTTT.